The entry below gives a single T cell receptor (beta chain) sequence along with its context. The V end lost 3 bases, the J end lost 8 bases, and 10 bases lay between the germline ends. This CDR3 region has 13 residues. Germline V CDR1 and CDR2: LNHDA, SQIVND (reference sequence). The data were produced by immunoSEQ multiplex PCR, yet TCRdb's version contains in-frame clones alone and is incomplete. In the table there are approximately 300,000 clones, around 83% of which are singletons. This specimen belongs to a study of blood T cell repertoires in COVID-19. Sequencing was done on a sample of peripheral blood. The clonotype comes from a woman between 45 and 65 years old with acute or convalescent COVID-19. This rearrangement joins TRBV19 to TRBJ1-4, with D unclear. The CDR3 nucleotides are TGTGCCAGTAGTATGTGGGAGACCGAAAAACTGTTTTTT. Translating gives CASSMWETEKLFF.